Shown below are 2 T cell receptor beta chains from a single sample sequenced in a study of cytomegalovirus exposure and HLA in healthy donors. The PCR was carried out with 60 Vbeta primers and 13 Jbeta primers. Sequenced by immunoSEQ multiplex PCR; TCRdb stores in-frame clones only, minus some. In total, the table holds 55,000 or so clones. Sequencing input: PBMCs. The origin of the receptors is a young woman in good health and CMV-seropositive.

The chain carries TRBV6-5 and TRBJ2-5; 16 positions agree with TRBD2. V shed 2 bases and J 7 bases; nucleotides not matched to a gene: 4. The germline V gene has CDR1 MNHEY and CDR2 SVGAGI. CDR3 length equals 16 residues. CDR3 sequence reads: CASSYAGLAGGSTQYF. CDR3 nucleotides: TGTGCCAGCAGTTACGCGGGACTAGCGGGAGGGTCGACCCAGTACTTC.

The DNA of the CDR3 is TGTGCCAGTCAAAGGGGAACTGAAGCTTTCTTT. It encodes CASQRGTEAFF. The rearrangement joins TRBV19 to TRBJ1-1; tentative D call: TRBD1 (5 bases). CDR1 and CDR2 from the germline V gene are LNHDA and SQIVND (reference sequence). There are 11 residues in the CDR3. Trimming left V 8 bases short and J 5 bases short, with 9 bases between.